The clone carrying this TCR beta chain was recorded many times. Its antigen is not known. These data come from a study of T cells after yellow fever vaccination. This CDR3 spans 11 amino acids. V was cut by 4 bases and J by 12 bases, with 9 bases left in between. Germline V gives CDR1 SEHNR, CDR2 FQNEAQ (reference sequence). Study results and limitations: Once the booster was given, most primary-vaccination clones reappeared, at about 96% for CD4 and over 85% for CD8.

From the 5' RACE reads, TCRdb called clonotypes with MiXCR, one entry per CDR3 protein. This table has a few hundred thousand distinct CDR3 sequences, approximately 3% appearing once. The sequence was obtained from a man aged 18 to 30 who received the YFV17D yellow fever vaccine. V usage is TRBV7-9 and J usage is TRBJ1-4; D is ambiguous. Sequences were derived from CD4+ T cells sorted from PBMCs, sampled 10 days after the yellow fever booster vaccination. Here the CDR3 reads CASSSQMELFF. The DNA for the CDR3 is TGTGCCAGCAGCTCTCAAATGGAACTGTTTTTT.